This TCR beta chain appears in the sequencing data of a study of shared clonotypes between healthy human individuals. The CDR3 extends over 15 amino acids. Here immunoSEQ multiplex PCR was the method, and the copy in TCRdb shows in-frame clones only, minus some. The repertoire holds 2 million to 3 million clones, with over 85% as singletons. The chain joins TRBV21-1 to TRBJ2-7; the D call of TRBD2 is as the table states it, not checked on the DNA. TRBV21-1 is shown as a pseudogene. The TCR originated in a man in his late teens or twenties in good health. Some clones in this sample may be carry-over from other donors' samples. Sequencing used naive CD4+ T cells from PBMCs. Sample subset: CD45RA+ positively selected. The CDR3: CASSFLAVSSYEQYF. CDR3 sequence (DNA): TGTGCCAGCAGCTTTCTAGCGGTGAGCTCCTACGAGCAGTACTTC.